Here is one T cell receptor (beta chain) with its context. The data were obtained in a study of human T cells and chemical hapten exposure. Overall study context: Patients were mainly female, each with alopecia areata, totalis or universalis.

It was the library that attached unique molecular identifiers to individual cDNA molecules. TCRdb recomputed calls from the RACE reads with MiXCR, one row per CDR3 protein. The table includes roughly 180,000 distinct CDR3 sequences, more than 20% detected once. The time point was: patch test 1, 2 weeks after DPC sensitization. Treatment given: therapeutic diphenylcyclopropenone sensitization with weekly scalp DPC. Blood was collected ahead of every patch test applied. CDR1 is LGHNA and CDR2 is YNFKEQ in the germline V gene. The CDR3 is 13 residues long. Trimming removed 3 bases from V and 5 bases from J, with 8 bases in between.

The chain uses TRBV4-2 and TRBJ1-5; D remains unclear. This sample comprised whole blood, obtained in connection with sensitization to the hapten diphenylcyclopropenone (DPC). This receptor was identified in a woman aged 45-65 years with alopecia areata. Some clones in this sample may be carry-over from other donors' samples. This CDR3 is CASSQEMHQPQHF. CDR3 DNA: TGTGCCAGCAGCCAGGAGATGCATCAGCCCCAGCATTTT.